This T cell receptor beta chain came from a study of blood T cells in healthy people across ages. Study results and caveats: In older individuals, TCR beta diversity per million T cells was lower, falling roughly linearly with age.

Per sample, no less than 5 micrograms of total RNA were extracted. This clonotype was observed at least ten times. What it binds is unknown. Unmatched junction bases numbered 3, after V lost 5 bases and J lost 2 bases. CDR1 SGHTA and CDR2 FQGNSA come from the germline V gene. The CDR3 covers 15 residues. A second PCR of about 7 to 12 cycles used a sample-barcoded 5' primer and a J-beta primer mix. A 12-random-nucleotide template-switch adaptor tagged each cDNA molecule. TCRdb processed the 5' RACE reads anew with MiXCR; each CDR3 protein has one entry. The table includes approximately 900,000 distinct CDR3 sequences, about 28% detected once. These records were also assigned to another study, of T cells of mothers and their children.

This sequence originates from a woman in her thirties or forties in good health. The chain uses TRBV7-2 and TRBJ2-5, with 12 positions matching TRBD2. Sequenced sample: blood. This CDR3 reads CASSGGLAGQETQYF. The CDR3 nucleotides are TGTGCCAGCAGCGGAGGACTAGCGGGGCAAGAGACCCAGTACTTC.